Shown below are 9 T cell receptor beta chains from a single sample sequenced in a study of cytomegalovirus exposure and HLA in healthy donors (dated by TCRdb to 2015 to 2018). The library was generated by the immunoSEQ multiplex PCR assay. A mixture of 60 forward primers for TCR Vbeta segments and 13 reverse primers for TCR Jbeta segments was used in the multiplex PCR. TCRdb carries this immuneACCESS record with in-frame sequences only. Its versions omit some clonotypes, under half of them owing to an unresolved V gene in the studies checked, with the rest unexplained. The table for this sample lists around 99,000 clones; around 77% of them were counted only once. The top ten hold around 2.1% of the sample. Material for sequencing was PBMCs. The receptor source for this set is a man younger than 35 in good health and CMV-seronegative.

This clone was found a few times. The chain couples TRBV6-5 to TRBJ1-4, with D perhaps matching TRBD1 (5 bases). The CDR3 totals 13 residues. V lost 0 bases, J lost 14 bases, and 13 bases lay in between. The germline V gene has CDR1 MNHEY and CDR2 SVGAGI. CDR3 in DNA: TGTGCCAGCAGTTACTCGAGTAGCAGGGCGCTGTTTTTT. It translates to CASSYSSSRALFF.

CDR3 region: CASSVGGQTYPGFF. In DNA form, the CDR3 reads TGTGCCAGCAGCGTAGGGGGACAGACTTACCCCGGTTTCTTT. The rearrangement joins TRBV9 to TRBJ1-1, with TRBD1 identical over 7 bases. V gave up 0 bases and J gave up 13 bases; unmatched junction bases: 12. CDR1 SGDLS and CDR2 YYNGEE come from the germline V gene. There are 14 residues in the CDR3.

A few counts support this clone. This chain connects TRBV5-1 to TRBJ2-5, with 7 bases that match TRBD1. Germline values: CDR1 SGHRS, CDR2 YFSETQ. Germline trimming cut 3 bases from V and 0 bases from J; bases unmatched to any gene: 5. The CDR3 sequence is 15 residues long. The CDR3 bases are TGCGCCAGCAGCTCCTCCGGGACAGACCAAGAGACCCAGTACTTC. This translates into CASSSSGTDQETQYF.

J is TRBJ1-5 and V is TRBV6-5; TRBD1 might be the D (6 bases). CDR1 MNHEY and CDR2 SVGAGI come from the germline V gene. The CDR3 is 14 amino acids. V lost 5 bases to trimming and J lost 3 bases, with 11 bases between them. CDR3 amino acids: CASSPTGPNQPQHF. In DNA, the CDR3 is TGTGCCAGCAGTCCTACAGGGCCCAATCAGCCCCAGCATTTT.

The V gene is TRBV2, the J gene TRBJ2-5; 11 nucleotides align to TRBD2. CDR1 is SNHLY, CDR2 FYNNEI, per germline. V dropped 1 base and J dropped 1; count of bases not matched to a gene: 5. This CDR3 contains 17 residues. CDR3: CASSEGASGGPQETQYF. The CDR3 DNA reads as TGTGCCAGCAGTGAAGGCGCTAGCGGGGGGCCCCAAGAGACCCAGTACTTC.

This clone was detected only once. The chain joins TRBV6-6 to TRBJ2-7, with D perhaps matching TRBD1 (6 bases). This CDR3 comprises 13 residues. Trimming pared 3 bases from V and 4 bases from J, leaving 10 bases between. CDR1 and CDR2 from the germline V gene are MNHNY and SVGAGI (reference sequence). CDR3 amino acids: CASSYHDRYEQYF. The CDR3 DNA reads TGTGCCAGCAGTTATCACGACAGGTACGAGCAGTACTTC.

The chain links TRBV6-6 to TRBJ2-7, with TRBD1 identical over 7 bases. The CDR3 totals 13 residues. Germline CDR1 reads MNHNY; CDR2 reads SVGAGI (reference sequence). J was trimmed by 3 bases and V by 8 bases; bases with no gene match: 7. CDR3 sequence: CASERTGNYEQYF. As DNA, the CDR3 is TGTGCCAGCGAGAGGACAGGCAACTACGAGCAGTACTTC.

This clone was seen only a few times. CDR3 bases: TGTGCCAGCAGCCCATTTAGGGACAGGGGAGACACCATATATTTT. As protein: CASSPFRDRGDTIYF. The chain has TRBV27 and TRBJ1-3, with 10 nucleotides matching TRBD1. The V gene's germline CDR1 is MNHEY and CDR2 SMNVEV (reference sequence). The trim removed 6 bases at V and 8 bases at J, leaving 10 bases unmatched. The CDR3 length is 15 residues.

This clone was recorded a few times. The V and J genes are TRBV11-1 and TRBJ2-3; a possible D gene is TRBD2 (6 bases). Germline loops: CDR1 SGHAT, CDR2 FQDESV (reference sequence). The V and J ends lost 1 base and 1 base respectively, with 12 bases between them. This CDR3 spans 16 amino acids. The CDR3 nucleotides are TGTGCCAGCAGCTTAGACGTGCGGGGACGCACAGATACGCAGTATTTT. It is translated as CASSLDVRGRTDTQYF.